A selection of T cell receptor beta chains follows, all from one sample in a study of T cells in Graves' hyperthyroidism and ophthalmopathy. TCRdb reprocessed the multiplex PCR reads with MiXCR, giving one entry per CDR3 protein. The sample holds about 500,000 distinct CDR3 sequences, roughly 15% seen once. Sequenced input: blood. The receptors shown here come from a woman aged 25 to 39 with Graves' ophthalmopathy. Each CDR3 is given with its conserved first and last residue. The order of the fields is J gene, clone size, V gene, D gene, CDR3 protein, CDR3 DNA. D genes are given only for firm matches. Clone sizes are given selectively: once, few, many, or a class where the clone is expanded.

TRBJ1-5 many TRBV18 . CASSPSLEEPQHF TGTGCCAGCTCACCCAGTTTAGAGGAGCCCCAGCATTTT
TRBJ1-1 many TRBV12-3/TRBV12-4 . CASSPRNTEAFF TGTGCCAGCTCACCACGGAACACTGAAGCTTTCTTT
TRBJ1-1 . TRBV10-1 TRBD1 CASDRGNTEAFF TGCGCCAGCGACAGGGGGAACACTGAAGCTTTCTTT
TRBJ1-6 many TRBV11-1 . CASSYERGSSPLHF TGTGCCAGCAGCTATGAAAGGGGCTCCTCACCCCTCCACTTT
TRBJ2-7 many TRBV7-6 TRBD1 CASSKGQGESYEQYF TGTGCCAGCAGCAAAGGACAGGGAGAGTCCTACGAGCAGTACTTC
TRBJ2-7 few TRBV30 . CAWSELTYEQYF TGTGCCTGGAGTGAACTGACCTACGAGCAGTACTTC
TRBJ2-1 few TRBV6-2/TRBV6-3 . CASSFDTHALTYNEQFF TGTGCCAGCAGTTTCGACACGCACGCGCTAACTTACAATGAGCAGTTCTTC
TRBJ2-7 many TRBV20-1 . CGARDGAPGEQYF TGCGGTGCTAGAGATGGAGCGCCAGGTGAGCAGTACTTC
TRBJ2-3 few TRBV27 . CASSLILGPDTQYF TGTGCCAGCAGTTTAATTTTGGGGCCAGATACGCAGTATTTT
TRBJ1-5 few TRBV20-1 . CSAEKTAGGMSNQPQHF TGCAGTGCAGAGAAGACGGCCGGGGGTATGAGCAATCAGCCCCAGCATTTT
TRBJ2-3 many TRBV7-3 TRBD2 CASSLGLAGGFYSDTQYF TGTGCCAGCAGCTTGGGACTAGCGGGAGGGTTTTACTCAGATACGCAGTATTTT
TRBJ2-4 few TRBV11-1 . CASSPQAAKNIQYF TGTGCCAGCAGCCCTCAGGCAGCCAAAAACATTCAGTACTTC
TRBJ2-3 . TRBV7-2 . CASSTGLTTDTQYF TGTGCCAGCAGCACTGGACTAACTACAGATACGCAGTATTTT
TRBJ2-1 . TRBV28 . CASSFLGQRQFF TGTGCCAGCAGTTTCCTAGGACAGAGGCAGTTCTTC
TRBJ2-2 few TRBV30 TRBD2 CAWSVKIAGYPELFF TGTGCCTGGAGTGTAAAAATAGCGGGGTACCCGGAGCTGTTTTTT
TRBJ2-5 few TRBV4-1 . CASSQQRVQGRETQYF TGCGCCAGCAGCCAACAAAGGGTCCAGGGGCGAGAGACCCAGTACTTC
TRBJ2-7 few TRBV6-2/TRBV6-3 . CASGEGEQYF TGTGCCAGCGGAGAGGGCGAGCAGTACTTC
TRBJ1-1 few TRBV27 . CASSFRYNTEAFF TGTGCCAGCAGTTTCAGATATAACACTGAAGCTTTCTTT
TRBJ2-1 . TRBV5-6 . CASSIGPLTSNEQFF TGTGCCAGCAGCATCGGGCCCCTGACCAGCAATGAGCAGTTCTTC
TRBJ2-1 many TRBV30 TRBD1 CAWSVGTGPYNEQFF TGTGCCTGGAGTGTAGGGACAGGGCCCTACAATGAGCAGTTCTTC
TRBJ1-3 few TRBV3-1 . CASSLLLGNTIYF TGTGCCAGCAGCCTTTTGCTTGGAAACACCATATATTTT
TRBJ1-1 . TRBV2 . CASLTRPEAFF TGTGCCAGCTTGACCCGGCCTGAAGCTTTCTTT
TRBJ2-1 many TRBV18 TRBD1 CASSPRTGSIEQFF TGTGCCAGCTCACCACGGACAGGGTCCATTGAGCAGTTCTTC
TRBJ2-1 many TRBV7-9 . CASSPKWGTHSYNEQFF TGTGCCAGCAGCCCTAAATGGGGGACTCACTCCTACAATGAGCAGTTCTTC
TRBJ1-5 once TRBV4-3 TRBD1 CASSQDGTANQPQHF TGCGCCAGCAGCCAAGATGGGACAGCTAATCAGCCCCAGCATTTT
TRBJ2-4 many TRBV27 TRBD1 CASIRRTGSLLIGAKNIQYF TGTGCCAGCATAAGGCGGACAGGGTCTTTGTTGATTGGAGCCAAAAACATTCAGTACTTC
TRBJ1-5 few TRBV2 . CASSEGQGYSNQPQHF TGTGCCAGCAGTGAAGGTCAGGGCTATAGCAATCAGCCCCAGCATTTT
TRBJ2-1 many TRBV7-3 . CASSETTGFEVDEQFF TGTGCCAGCAGCGAGACGACAGGCTTTGAGGTCGATGAGCAGTTCTTC
TRBJ2-2 . TRBV5-1 . CASSLARASITGELFF TGCGCCAGCAGCTTGGCCAGGGCGAGTATCACCGGGGAGCTGTTTTTT
TRBJ2-3 . TRBV6-6 TRBD2 CASSYLGLAGGTSTDTQYF TGTGCCAGCAGTTACCTTGGACTAGCGGGAGGAACTAGCACAGATACGCAGTATTTT
TRBJ2-4 many TRBV20-1 TRBD2 CSAQTSGSPLAKNIQYF TGCAGTGCCCAGACTAGCGGATCTCCTTTAGCCAAAAACATTCAGTACTTC
TRBJ2-1 many TRBV2 . CASKASSSSYNEQFF TGTGCCAGCAAGGCTAGTTCGTCCTCCTACAATGAGCAGTTCTTC
TRBJ1-4 many TRBV11-1 . CASSIGTTTSEKLFF TGTGCCAGCAGCATCGGGACCACAACCAGCGAAAAACTGTTTTTT
TRBJ2-7 many TRBV5-6 TRBD2 CASSLEGLAGNYEQYF TGTGCCAGCAGCCTGGAAGGACTAGCGGGTAACTACGAGCAGTACTTC
TRBJ1-2 many TRBV6-1 TRBD1 CASRRRTGYGYTF TGTGCCAGCAGGCGTCGGACAGGCTATGGCTACACCTTC
TRBJ2-1 many TRBV27 . CASSSDTVADNEQFF TGTGCCAGCAGTTCCGATACCGTCGCCGATAATGAGCAGTTCTTC
TRBJ2-3 . TRBV11-1 TRBD2 CASKRGLAGGPNTQYF TGTGCCAGCAAACGGGGACTAGCGGGAGGGCCGAATACGCAGTATTTT
TRBJ2-7 few TRBV12-3/TRBV12-4 . CASSLEQVGGPEQYF TGTGCCAGCAGTTTAGAGCAGGTCGGGGGGCCCGAGCAGTACTTC
TRBJ1-5 . TRBV28 . CASSSECSNQPQHF TGTGCCAGCAGTTCAGAGTGTAGCAATCAGCCCCAGCATTTT
TRBJ2-2 few TRBV7-2 . CASSFEGTPNTGELFF TGTGCCAGCAGCTTTGAGGGTACCCCGAACACCGGGGAGCTGTTTTTT
TRBJ1-5 many TRBV2 . CASSPDNQPQHF TGTGCCAGCAGTCCCGACAATCAGCCCCAGCATTTT
TRBJ2-2 many TRBV7-2 TRBD2 CASSLLGGVTGELFF TGTGCCAGCAGCTTATTGGGGGGGGTCACCGGGGAGCTGTTTTTT
TRBJ2-1 few TRBV12-3/TRBV12-4 . CASSPYSSEQFF TGTGCCAGCAGTCCCTACAGCAGTGAGCAGTTCTTC
TRBJ1-4 . TRBV10-3 . CAISESGSNEKLFF TGTGCCATCAGTGAGAGTGGTTCTAATGAAAAACTGTTTTTT
TRBJ2-5 . TRBV4-2 . CASSPGPGDEETQYF TGTGCCAGCAGCCCGGGCCCCGGTGATGAGGAAACCCAGTACTTC
TRBJ2-3 . TRBV12-3/TRBV12-4 . CASSHDEWARPSTDTQYF TGTGCCAGCAGCCACGATGAATGGGCGAGGCCTAGCACAGATACGCAGTATTTT
TRBJ1-5 many TRBV5-8 . CASSVYRGRENQPQHF TGTGCCAGCAGCGTTTATCGGGGGAGGGAAAATCAGCCCCAGCATTTT
TRBJ2-1 few TRBV28 . CASIRTPSRSNEQFF TGTGCCAGCATTAGGACACCCAGCAGGTCCAATGAGCAGTTCTTC
TRBJ2-7 many TRBV28 . CASSSSDPFYEQYF TGTGCCAGCAGTTCGTCGGACCCGTTCTACGAGCAGTACTTC
TRBJ2-1 few TRBV20-1 TRBD2 CSARDSGAGYNEQFF TGCAGTGCTAGAGATAGCGGGGCGGGTTACAATGAGCAGTTCTTC
TRBJ1-1 many TRBV9 . CASSVEWGYEAFF TGTGCCAGCAGCGTAGAGTGGGGCTATGAAGCTTTCTTT
TRBJ1-1 few TRBV5-1 . CASSLTGTMPEAFF TGCGCCAGCAGCTTGACAGGGACGATGCCTGAAGCTTTCTTT
TRBJ1-1 few TRBV6-1 TRBD1 CASSNTGDTEAFF TGTGCCAGCAGTAACACAGGGGACACTGAAGCTTTCTTT